These T cell receptor beta chains were read from a single sample in a study of blood T cell repertoires in COVID-19. Assay: immunoSEQ multiplex PCR; the TCRdb copy retains only in-frame clones and omits some. The profile shows around 250,000 clones, around 87% of them singletons. The sequenced material came from peripheral blood. The receptors stem from a man aged 18-30 years with active or convalescent COVID-19. Each CDR3 is given with its conserved first and last residue. D genes are given only for firm matches. Size is omitted from some rows. Given values are once, few, many or a class for expanded clones.

d_gene	j_gene	v_gene	len	abundance	CDR3nt	CDR3aa
.	TRBJ1-1	TRBV14	15	.	TGTGCCAGCAGCCAAGATGCAGGGTATGACACTGAAGCTTTCTTT	CASSQDAGYDTEAFF
.	TRBJ1-3	TRBV6-6	14	.	TGTGCCAGCAGTTACTTGCCAGTTGGAAACACCATATATTTT	CASSYLPVGNTIYF
.	TRBJ1-2	TRBV2	14	.	TGTGCCAGCAACCCAGACAGAGCTAACTATGGCTACACCTTC	CASNPDRANYGYTF
.	TRBJ1-2	TRBV11-3	19	few	TGTGCCAGCAGCAAGGAGGGGCGAGACAGAGGTTACCCTAACTATGGCTACACCTTC	CASSKEGRDRGYPNYGYTF
TRBD2	TRBJ2-5	TRBV11-2	18	.	TGTGCCAGCAGCCCAATCCGTAGCGGGGGAACTTCGATGGAAACCCAGTACTTC	CASSPIRSGGTSMETQYF
.	TRBJ1-5	TRBV6-5	14	.	TGTGCCAGCAGAACAGGGCCTAGCAATCAGCCCCAGCATTTT	CASRTGPSNQPQHF
.	TRBJ1-1	TRBV27	13	.	TGTGCCAGCAGTTCCGTGGCGAACACTGAAGCTTTCTTT	CASSSVANTEAFF
.	TRBJ2-3	TRBV29-1	13	.	TGCAGCGTTGACGTAGTGCAATCGGATACGCAGTATTTT	CSVDVVQSDTQYF
.	TRBJ1-6	TRBV3-1/TRBV3-2	16	.	TGTGCCAGCAGCCAAGATCTGGGGGCCCACGGGTCACCCCTCCACTTT	CASSQDLGAHGSPLHF
.	TRBJ2-2	TRBV5-6	14	.	TGTGCCAGCAGCTTAGTCTCGGGCACCGGGGAGCTGTTTTTT	CASSLVSGTGELFF
.	TRBJ2-5	TRBV5-1	13	.	TGCGCCAGCAGCTCCGTTTCGGAAGAGACCCAGTACTTC	CASSSVSEETQYF
.	TRBJ2-7	TRBV5-4	14	.	TGTGCCAGCAGCGCACCCGGGGGATCATACGAGCAGTACTTC	CASSAPGGSYEQYF
TRBD1	TRBJ1-1	TRBV29-1	16	.	TGCAGCGTCTCCGGGACAGGGGGTTTGGTGAACACTGAAGCTTTCTTT	CSVSGTGGLVNTEAFF
.	TRBJ1-1	TRBV5-1	14	.	TGCGCCAGCAGCTTACAAACAGTGAACACTGAAGCTTTCTTT	CASSLQTVNTEAFF
.	TRBJ2-6	TRBV24-1	13	.	TGTGCCACCCAAGGGGGTGGGGCCAACGTCCTGACTTTC	CATQGGGANVLTF
TRBD1	TRBJ2-3	TRBV7-9	15	.	TGTGCCAGCAGCTTTGGACAGGGGACGGGAGATACGCAGTATTTT	CASSFGQGTGDTQYF
TRBD2	TRBJ2-3	TRBV29-1	14	.	TGCAGCGTTGGGGCTAGCGGGGGACCTGATACGCAGTATTTT	CSVGASGGPDTQYF
TRBD1	TRBJ1-1	TRBV30	14	.	TGTGCCTGGAGTGGGGACAGGTTGCACACTGAAGCTTTCTTT	CAWSGDRLHTEAFF
.	TRBJ1-1	TRBV19	14	.	TGTGCCAGTATGGGGCCCTCCCAGAACACTGAAGCTTTCTTT	CASMGPSQNTEAFF
.	TRBJ2-7	TRBV27	15	.	TGTGCCAGCAGCGAAAACAGGGTTAGGGTCTACGAGCAGTACTTC	CASSENRVRVYEQYF
.	TRBJ2-7	TRBV15	14	.	TGTGCCACCAGCAGAGTGGCTAGCACCTACGAGCAGTACTTC	CATSRVASTYEQYF
.	TRBJ2-5	TRBV30	12	.	TGTGCCTGGAGTATCAGGGTAGAGACCCAGTACTTC	CAWSIRVETQYF
TRBD1	TRBJ1-2	TRBV7-9	16	.	TGTGCCAGCAGCGGCAAGGGACAGATGATAGACTATGGCTACACCTTC	CASSGKGQMIDYGYTF
TRBD1	TRBJ2-5	TRBV5-5	15	.	TGTGCCAGCAGCCGAGGGGGACAGACCCAAGAGACCCAGTACTTC	CASSRGGQTQETQYF
.	TRBJ1-4	TRBV7-9	16	many	TGTGCCAGCAGCCGGGCCAGGGGTCCAACTAATGAAAAACTGTTTTTT	CASSRARGPTNEKLFF
.	TRBJ2-1	TRBV29-1	11	.	TGCAGCGGCAAACTAGATTATGAGCAGTTCTTC	CSGKLDYEQFF
.	TRBJ2-7	TRBV9	15	.	TGTGCCAGCAGCGTACAGGGTTCAAGCTCCTACGAGCAGTACTTC	CASSVQGSSSYEQYF
.	TRBJ2-3	TRBV5-6	12	.	TGTGCCAGCGCTGCGGGTACAGATACGCAGTATTTT	CASAAGTDTQYF
TRBD2	TRBJ2-3	TRBV4-1	16	.	TGCGCCAGCAGCCAGTGGCTAGCGGGAGACCCAGATACGCAGTATTTT	CASSQWLAGDPDTQYF
TRBD1	TRBJ2-7	TRBV19	14	.	TGTGCCAGTAGTATAGCCAGGGGGTCCTACGAGCAGTACTTC	CASSIARGSYEQYF
.	TRBJ2-7	TRBV7-6	15	once	TGTGCCAGCAGCTTATCACTTGGGGCCACCTACGAGCAGTACTTC	CASSLSLGATYEQYF
TRBD1	TRBJ1-1	TRBV4-1	17	.	TGCGCCAGCAGCCCCCGGGACAGGACAGGGGAGAACACTGAAGCTTTCTTT	CASSPRDRTGENTEAFF
TRBD1	TRBJ1-6	TRBV6-5	15	once	TGTGCCAGCACCAGGACCGGGACAGGGAATTCACCCCTCCACTTT	CASTRTGTGNSPLHF
TRBD1	TRBJ1-2	TRBV13	15	many	TGTGCCAGCAGCCAAGGGCAGGGGGCTTACTATGGCTACACCTTC	CASSQGQGAYYGYTF
TRBD1	TRBJ1-1	TRBV5-6	13	.	TGTGCCAGCAGCCCTGGACAGGCTGGGGAAGCTTTCTTT	CASSPGQAGEAFF
.	TRBJ1-2	TRBV28	14	.	TGTGCCAGCAGCCACGCCGAGGAGGCCCATGGCTACACCTTC	CASSHAEEAHGYTF
.	TRBJ2-5	TRBV3-1/TRBV3-2	14	.	TGTGCCAGCAGCCGGTTAGCGGAGGATGGGACCCAGTACTTC	CASSRLAEDGTQYF
TRBD2	TRBJ2-5	TRBV29-1	14	.	TGCAGCGTCGCACTAGCGGGAGTAGGGGAGACCCAGTACTTC	CSVALAGVGETQYF
.	TRBJ2-2	TRBV9	15	few	TGTGCCAGCAGCGTAGCACAGGGCGGCACCGGGGAGCTGTTTTTT	CASSVAQGGTGELFF
TRBD1	TRBJ1-1	TRBV18	16	.	TGTGCCAGCTCATCGAAACCGGGACAGGATGACACTGAAGCTTTCTTT	CASSSKPGQDDTEAFF
TRBD2	TRBJ2-1	TRBV9	18	.	TGTGCCAGCAGCGTAGCTTCTAGCGGGGACCTCTCCTACAATGAGCAGTTCTTC	CASSVASSGDLSYNEQFF
.	TRBJ1-2	TRBV6-1	15	.	TGTGCCAGCAGTGAGGCCCCGACAGAATTCTCTGGCTACACCTTC	CASSEAPTEFSGYTF
.	TRBJ2-3	TRBV27	13	.	TGTGCCAGCAGTTTAAAAGCCGTGGATACGCAGTATTTT	CASSLKAVDTQYF
TRBD2	TRBJ2-7	TRBV3-1/TRBV3-2	12	.	TGTGCCAGCGGTAGCGGGAGCTACGAGCAGTACTTC	CASGSGSYEQYF